These 9 T cell receptor beta chains share one sample of origin, sequenced in a study of CD8+ T cells in alopecia areata. Isolated RNA was reverse transcribed into cDNA used as the sequencing template. TCRdb's table, derived via immunoSEQ multiplex PCR, lists solely in-frame clones and lacks some. The repertoire consists of some 180,000 clones, with 40% to 65% occurring once and the leading ten covering 10% to 13%. Treatment described: oral pan-JAK inhibitor, 5-10 mg twice daily. The source material was CD8+ T cells sorted from blood, sampled at week 24, from a patient treated with tofacitinib. The receptors were sampled from a human donor with alopecia areata.

This chain joins TRBV11-2 and TRBJ1-1; TRBD1 is a possible D gene (6 bases). This CDR3 has 13 amino acids. The germline V gene encodes CDR1 SGHAT and CDR2 FQNNGV. V dropped 5 bases and J dropped 7 bases, with 14 bases sitting between them. CDR3 amino acids: CASSETGLLEAFF. The CDR3 DNA reads TGTGCCAGCAGCGAGACAGGACTACTTGAAGCTTTCTTT. Full variable domain (outside the CDR3, taken from reference TRBV11-2 and TRBJ1-1): EAGVAQSPRYKIIEKRQSVAFWCNPISGHATLYWYQQILGQGPKLLIQFQNNGVVDDSQLPKDRFSAERLKGVDSTLKIQPAKLEDSAVYLCASSETGLLEAFFGQGTRLTVV.

The chain is built from TRBV9 and TRBJ2-3; the match to TRBD2 covers 10 bases. Per germline, CDR1 SGDLS and CDR2 YYNGEE. V lost 4 bases and J lost 5; bases outside the gene matches: 7. The CDR3 is 15 residues long. The CDR3 sequence: CASSLRLAGGDTQYF. CDR3 bases: TGTGCCAGCAGCCTGCGACTAGCGGGTGGAGATACGCAGTATTTT.

The chain carries TRBV4-1 and TRBJ2-7; TRBD1 might be the D (6 bases). Trimming removed 0 bases at V and 3 bases at J, with 15 bases between. Germline CDR1 and CDR2: MGHRA and YSYEKL. The CDR3 extends over 16 amino acids. In DNA, the CDR3 is TGCGCCAGCAGCCAAGAAGGGCAGGGCAGGGGCTACGAGCAGTACTTC. This encodes CASSQEGQGRGYEQYF.

The chain joins TRBV4-3 to TRBJ1-1; D uncertain. Germline values: CDR1 LGHNA, CDR2 YSLEER. The V end was cut by 1 base, the J end by 3 bases, with 12 bases between. The CDR3 length is 15 residues. The CDR3 region is CASSQVPRSDTEAFF. The CDR3 bases are TGCGCCAGCAGCCAAGTACCCAGGTCCGACACTGAAGCTTTCTTT.

The chain employs TRBV14 and TRBJ2-7; 8 bases map to TRBD2. Trimming cost V 5 bases and J 3 bases; bases outside gene matches: 6. CDR1 SGHDN and CDR2 FVKESK come from the germline V gene. The CDR3 loop spans 14 amino acids. This CDR3 is CASSSAREGYEQYF. The CDR3 region has the DNA TGTGCCAGCAGCTCAGCTCGGGAGGGCTACGAGCAGTACTTC.

The chain employs TRBV15 and TRBJ1-1; D remains ambiguous. Germline V gene lookup returns CDR1 LNHNV and CDR2 YYDKDF (reference sequence). This CDR3 has 14 residues. With 5 bases removed from V and 0 bases from J, the gap between germline ends came to 10 bases. The CDR3 DNA sequence: TGTGCCACCAGCCCCGACGAGATGAACACTGAAGCTTTCTTT. Translation gives CATSPDEMNTEAFF.

This sequence joins TRBV4-3 and TRBJ1-1; no reliable D call. Deletions cut 0 bases from V and 3 bases from J, with 14 bases between. Germline lookup yields CDR1 LGHNA and CDR2 YSLEER. The length of the CDR3 is 16 residues. The CDR3 DNA sequence: TGCGCCAGCAGCCAAGATCGCCTGGGGTCGGACACTGAAGCTTTCTTT. This sequence encodes CASSQDRLGSDTEAFF.

The chain couples TRBV7-3 to TRBJ2-3; D is unresolved. Germline V gene sequence: CDR1 SGHTA, CDR2 FQGTGA. Deletions cut 4 bases from V and 4 bases from J, with 9 bases between. The CDR3 covers 13 residues. CDR3 sequence reads: CASSSLGSDTQYF. The CDR3 DNA follows: TGTGCCAGCAGCTCATTAGGGTCAGATACGCAGTATTTT.

This chain uses TRBV9 with TRBJ2-7; D may match TRBD1 or TRBD2 (5 bases each). The germline gives CDR1 SGDLS, CDR2 YYNGEE. Trimming removed 7 bases from V and 5 bases from J, with 13 bases in between. This CDR3 spans 12 amino acids. CDR3: CASGNGGDEQYF. CDR3 coding DNA: TGTGCCAGCGGGAATGGGGGAGACGAGCAGTACTTC.